This TCR beta chain was recovered during a study of control samples from healthy donors and cancer patients. The V gene's germline CDR1 is MNHEY and CDR2 SVGAGI. This CDR3 is 15 amino acids long. The V end was cut by 2 bases, the J end by 4 bases, with 13 bases between. TCRdb's table, derived via immunoSEQ multiplex PCR, lists solely in-frame clones and lacks some. The sample records under 150,000 clones, around nine tenths being singletons. The rearrangement uses TRBV6-5 and TRBJ2-3, with D possibly matching TRBD1 (6 bases). This receptor was obtained from a man in his fifties or sixties with head and neck cancer. The sample consisted of PBMCs. This chain's CDR3 is CASSYQGWKSDTQYF. CDR3 bases: TGTGCCAGCAGTTACCAGGGGTGGAAGTCAGATACGCAGTATTTT.